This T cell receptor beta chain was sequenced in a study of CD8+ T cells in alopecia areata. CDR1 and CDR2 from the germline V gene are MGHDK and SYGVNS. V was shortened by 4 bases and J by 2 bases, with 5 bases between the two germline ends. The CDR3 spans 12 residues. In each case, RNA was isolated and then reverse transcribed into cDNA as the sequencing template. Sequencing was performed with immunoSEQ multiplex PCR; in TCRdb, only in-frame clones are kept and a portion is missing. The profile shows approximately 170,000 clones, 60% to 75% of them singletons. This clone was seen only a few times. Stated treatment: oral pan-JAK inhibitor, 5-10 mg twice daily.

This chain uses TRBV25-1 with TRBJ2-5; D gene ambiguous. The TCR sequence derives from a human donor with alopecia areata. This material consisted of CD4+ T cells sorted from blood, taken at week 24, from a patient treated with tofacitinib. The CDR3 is CASSVVQETQYF. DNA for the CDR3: TGTGCCAGCAGTGTCGTACAAGAGACCCAGTACTTC.